This T cell receptor beta chain is drawn from a study of shared clonotypes between healthy human individuals. Study findings and constraints: Large depth notwithstanding, sorted-subset sequencing proved incomplete by rarefaction.

Worth noting for this clone: The antigen remains undetermined.

Clones were read by immunoSEQ multiplex PCR, and TCRdb kept only the in-frame ones, dropping some. This table has 700,000 or so clones, 72% appearing once. This CDR3 is built from 14 residues. Germline V gene lookup returns CDR1 LGHNA and CDR2 YNFKEQ. The V end was cut by 5 bases, the J end by 1 base, with 9 bases between. The sequence came from a woman aged 30 to 39 in good health. This chain joins TRBV4-2 and TRBJ1-3; D uncertain. The sequenced material came from memory CD4+ T cells sorted from blood. The subset was: CD45RA-negative fraction. In DNA, the CDR3 is TGTGCCAGCAGCTTGTCAGGATCTGGAAACACCATATATTTT. Its translation: CASSLSGSGNTIYF.